A selection of T cell receptor beta chains follows, all from one sample in a study of blood T cells in healthy people across ages. TCRdb passed the 5' RACE reads through MiXCR, listing each CDR3 protein once. Of under 800,000 distinct CDR3 sequences in the sample, around 40% are singletons; the top ten hold about 20%. Sequenced input: blood. Receptor source: a woman aged 60 to 75 in good health. The CDR3 runs from the conserved cysteine through the conserved F or W. The D gene is left open where the match is weak. A clone size is listed for some rows: how often the clone was seen (once, few, many), or a class if it is expanded.

len	v_gene	j_gene	abundance	d_gene	CDR3aa	CDR3nt
16	TRBV20-1	TRBJ2-1	.	.	CSARPLAGYAYNEQFF	TGCAGTGCTAGACCCCTGGCGGGATACGCCTACAATGAGCAGTTCTTC
15	TRBV7-2	TRBJ2-5	many	TRBD2	CASSLQGLAPETQYF	TGTGCCAGCAGCTTACAGGGACTAGCCCCGGAGACCCAGTACTTC
16	TRBV5-6	TRBJ2-5	few	TRBD1	CASSLAMGQAQETQYF	TGTGCCAGCAGCTTGGCTATGGGACAGGCTCAAGAGACCCAGTACTTC
13	TRBV30	TRBJ2-5	.	.	CAWSGAPQETQYF	TGTGCCTGGAGTGGGGCGCCCCAAGAGACCCAGTACTTC
11	TRBV3-1	TRBJ2-1	.	.	CASSQYGEQFF	TGTGCCAGCAGCCAATATGGTGAGCAGTTCTTC
14	TRBV20-1	TRBJ2-5	.	TRBD1	CSARDQDRMETQYF	TGCAGTGCTAGAGACCAGGACAGGATGGAGACCCAGTACTTC
13	TRBV3-1	TRBJ2-1	.	.	CASSLLTGYEQFF	TGTGCCAGCAGCCTTCTCACAGGATATGAGCAGTTCTTC
15	TRBV11-2	TRBJ1-4	.	.	CASSWSGEGVGKLFF	TGTGCCAGCAGCTGGAGCGGGGAGGGGGTAGGAAAACTGTTTTTT
13	TRBV13	TRBJ2-5	few	.	CASSSDWGGEQYF	TGTGCCAGCAGCTCCGATTGGGGCGGTGAGCAGTACTTC
15	TRBV25-1	TRBJ2-5	many	.	CASSESSGAPETQYF	TGTGCCAGCAGTGAATCCTCGGGGGCTCCAGAGACCCAGTACTTC
15	TRBV28	TRBJ2-1	.	TRBD1	CASRLAGTDHNEQFF	TGTGCCAGCAGACTCGCCGGGACAGACCACAATGAGCAGTTCTTC
11	TRBV7-2	TRBJ2-1	.	.	CASSTFNEQFF	TGTGCCAGCAGCACGTTCAATGAGCAGTTCTTC
13	TRBV11-1	TRBJ2-2	few	.	CASSLENTGELFF	TGTGCCAGCAGTCTCGAAAACACCGGGGAGCTGTTTTTT
14	TRBV21-1	TRBJ2-7	many	.	CASSKESHRHEQYF	TGTGCCAGCAGCAAAGAATCGCACAGGCACGAGCAGTACTTC
16	TRBV5-1	TRBJ1-2	.	TRBD1	CASSLQPLTGDYGYTF	TGCGCCAGCAGCCTGCAACCCCTGACAGGGGACTATGGCTACACCTTC